This T cell receptor beta chain came from a study of blood T cell repertoires in COVID-19. For this clone: At one boundary the junction diverges from the germline segment, which might be a read error.

Recruitment covered about 26 US areas and drew participants whose ages spanned about 18 to 90 years. TCRdb's copy holds only in-frame clones and misses some; the assay was immunoSEQ multiplex PCR. There are a few hundred thousand clones in the sample; 87% occur only once, and around 3% lies in the top ten. The CDR3 is 13 amino acids. The V gene's germline CDR1 is KGHDR and CDR2 SFDVKD. The TCR sequence derives from a woman aged 25 to 39 who had recovered from COVID-19. The sequenced sample was PBMCs or T cells enriched from blood (not recorded which). This chain links TRBV24-1 with TRBJ2-2; 8 bases agree with TRBD2. The CDR3 DNA reads TGTGCCACCGAGGACAGCCTGGCGGGGGGGCTGTTTTTT. Amino acids: CATEDSLAGGLFF.